Sequencing of this T cell receptor (beta chain) was carried out in a study of T cell changes during pregnancy in multiple sclerosis. Repertoires were generated with immunoSEQ multiplex PCR, while TCRdb's copy carries only in-frame clones and drops some. The sample yields just under 80,000 clones, about 93% seen once. Looked up from germline, CDR1 is SEHNR and CDR2 is FQNEAQ (reference sequence). The CDR3 extends over 14 amino acids. Between the trimmed V and J ends, which lost 2 bases and 0 bases, there was a span of 6 bases. This chain links TRBV7-9 with TRBJ2-3; the D is unclear. This clonotype was sampled from a female donor in good health, enrolled as a control in a pregnancy study. The starting material was peripheral blood, obtained in the second trimester of pregnancy. The CDR3 nucleotides read TGTGCCAGCAGCTTATCCACTAGCACAGATACGCAGTATTTT. Its protein product is CASSLSTSTDTQYF.